The next 21 T cell receptor beta chains were all read from a single sample in a study of T-cell memory formation after mild COVID-19. TCRdb analysed the 5' RACE reads with MiXCR anew, one entry per CDR3 protein. Among 150,000 to 200,000 distinct CDR3 sequences listed, roughly 13% were seen once. Sequenced material: PBMCs or a T cell subset sorted from them (not recorded which). The receptor set was obtained from a man between 18 and 35 years old who had mild COVID-19 (a few samples of this study predate the infection). Cell type and time point are not known.

This clonotype was counted a few times. The chain couples TRBV6-2 or TRBV6-3 to TRBJ2-2; 8 bases are a match to TRBD2. The CDR3 extends over 17 amino acids. Germline V gives CDR1 MNHEY, CDR2 SVGEGT. After removal of 0 bases from V and 4 bases from J, the junction contained 7 bases not matched to a gene. This CDR3 reads CASSYSRGTRFTGELFF. The CDR3 nucleotides are TGTGCCAGCAGTTACTCGAGGGGGACTAGATTCACCGGGGAGCTGTTTTTT.

V usage is TRBV9 and J usage is TRBJ1-3; D ambiguous. Trimming took 3 bases from V and 3 from J, leaving 7 bases between them. There are 13 residues in the CDR3. The V gene's germline CDR1 is SGDLS and CDR2 YYNGEE. CDR3 nucleotides: TGTGCCAGCAGCGATGAGCGTGGAAACACCATATATTTT. This gives the protein CASSDERGNTIYF.

This clonotype was seen a few times. The genes are TRBV14 and TRBJ2-3; perhaps TRBD2 as D (6 bases). The ends were cut back, 0 bases at V and 10 bases at J, with 11 bases in the middle. The CDR3 consists of 13 residues. Looked up from germline, CDR1 is SGHDN and CDR2 is FVKESK. For the CDR3, the DNA is TGTGCCAGCAGCCAAGATCGGGGAGGAGCGCAGTATTTT. It is translated as CASSQDRGGAQYF.

This clonotype was found a few times. The chain recombines TRBV5-1 with TRBJ1-1, with D hard to call. Germline-derived CDR1 and CDR2 are SGHRS and YFSETQ. CDR3 length equals 13 residues. The V gene lost 2 bases and the J gene lost 3 bases, with 8 bases spanning the gap. The CDR3 here is CASSLELYTEAFF. The CDR3 region has the DNA TGCGCCAGCAGCTTAGAGCTGTACACTGAAGCTTTCTTT.

V usage is TRBV20-1 and J usage is TRBJ1-6; TRBD1 matches 8 bases. The CDR3 totals 13 residues. V dropped 6 bases and J dropped 9; count of bases not matched to a gene: 7. Germline values: CDR1 DFQATT, CDR2 SNEGSKA (reference sequence). This CDR3 is CSATGQGGSPLHF. In nucleotides, the CDR3 is TGCAGTGCCACTGGACAGGGAGGTTCACCCCTCCACTTT.

This clonotype has a single count. V gene TRBV12-5 combines with J gene TRBJ2-3; possible D gene TRBD1, 5 bases. The CDR3 consists of 16 residues. V was shortened by 0 bases and J by 0 bases, with 10 bases between the two germline ends. Germline-derived CDR1 and CDR2 are LGHNT and FRNRAP. This CDR3 is CASGLVLGRSTDTQYF. Here the CDR3 DNA reads TGTGCTAGTGGTTTGGTACTGGGGCGAAGCACAGATACGCAGTATTTT.

This clonotype was seen a handful of times. This chain links TRBV4-2 with TRBJ2-2; D might be TRBD2 (6 bases). CDR1 is LGHNA and CDR2 is YNFKEQ in the germline V gene. The CDR3 totals 16 residues. V dropped 4 bases and J dropped 6 bases, with 18 bases sitting between them. CDR3 sequence reads: CASSPPRSGGSGELFF. CDR3 DNA sequence: TGTGCCAGCAGCCCACCGCGGAGTGGGGGGTCCGGGGAGCTGTTTTTT.

The V and J genes are TRBV12-3 or TRBV12-4 and TRBJ2-5; D may be TRBD2 (5 bases). V was trimmed by 6 bases and J by 4 bases, leaving 15 bases between them. This CDR3 has 14 amino acids. CDR3 in amino acids: CASSPISGGETQYF. In DNA form, the CDR3 reads TGTGCCAGCAGCCCCATAAGCGGCGGAGAGACCCAGTACTTC.

V and J are TRBV12-3 or TRBV12-4 and TRBJ2-7; the match to TRBD1 covers 8 bases. V was clipped by 2 bases and J by 7 bases; unmatched bases: 4. This CDR3 comprises 13 residues. The CDR3 loop is CASSLQGAREQYV. CDR3 sequence (DNA): TGTGCCAGCAGTTTACAGGGGGCGCGGGAGCAGTACGTC.

The V and J genes are TRBV9 and TRBJ1-4; 11 bases fit TRBD1. There are 15 residues in the CDR3. Germline V gene sequence: CDR1 SGDLS, CDR2 YYNGEE. V trimming: 0 bases; J trimming: 8 bases; junction bases outside the gene matches: 3. CDR3 loop: CASSVAGTGGEKLFF. CDR3 nucleotide sequence: TGTGCCAGCAGCGTAGCCGGGACAGGGGGGGAAAAACTGTTTTTT.

The chain uses TRBV6-6 and TRBJ1-3, with a weak D call TRBD1 (5 bases). The V gene lost 0 bases and the J gene lost 4 bases, with 13 bases spanning the gap. The germline gives CDR1 MNHNY, CDR2 SVGAGI (reference sequence). The CDR3 totals 16 residues. CDR3 sequence reads: CASSYSRGRDGNTIYF. CDR3 nucleotides: TGTGCCAGCAGTTACTCGAGAGGGAGGGACGGAAACACCATATATTTT.

This clonotype came up a few times. The chain joins TRBV4-1 to TRBJ1-1; D gene ambiguous. The CDR3 runs 15 residues. V was trimmed by 0 bases and J by 0 bases, leaving 8 bases between them. Germline CDR1 and CDR2: MGHRA and YSYEKL. The CDR3 DNA reads as TGCGCCAGCAGCCAAGAGATCACAATGAACACTGAAGCTTTCTTT. This codes for CASSQEITMNTEAFF.

This clonotype was detected a few times. This sequence joins TRBV30 and TRBJ2-2; D gene uncertain. With 4 bases removed from V and 6 bases from J, the gap between germline ends came to 6 bases. CDR3 length equals 11 residues. Germline lookup yields CDR1 GTSNPN and CDR2 SVGIG (reference sequence). The CDR3 region has the DNA TGTGCCTGGACATGGGCCGGGGAGCTGTTTTTT. Translating it yields CAWTWAGELFF.

CDR3 residues: CASSQEGRGDSTDTQYF. In DNA form, the CDR3 reads TGCGCCAGCAGCCAAGAAGGACGGGGGGATAGCACAGATACGCAGTATTTT. V usage is TRBV4-1 and J usage is TRBJ2-3; TRBD2 matches at 7 bases. With 0 bases clipped from V and 0 bases from J, the junction kept 6 bases outside the gene matches. Germline lookup yields CDR1 MGHRA and CDR2 YSYEKL. The CDR3 has 17 amino acids.

This chain joins TRBV3-1 and TRBJ1-4; no reliable D call. Germline loops: CDR1 LGHDT, CDR2 YNNKEL (reference sequence). V was trimmed by 5 bases and J by 0 bases, leaving 22 bases between them. CDR3 length: 19 amino acids. The DNA for the CDR3 is TGTGCCAGCAGCTCATTCCTTGGCCCGAAAGTACCAACTAATGAAAAACTGTTTTTT. This codes for CASSSFLGPKVPTNEKLFF.

This chain joins TRBV7-9 and TRBJ1-1; 9 nucleotides align to TRBD1. V was clipped by 4 bases and J by 5 bases; unmatched bases: 8. The V gene's germline CDR1 is SEHNR and CDR2 FQNEAQ (reference sequence). This CDR3 is built from 15 residues. The CDR3 nucleotides are TGTGCCAGCAGCTCAATACAGGGGGCGCGAACTGAAGCTTTCTTT. It specifies CASSSIQGARTEAFF.

The rearrangement links TRBV24-1 to TRBJ2-1; 8 bases map to TRBD1. The V segment lost 6 bases and the J segment 14 bases; nucleotides outside the gene matches: 5. CDR3 length: 11 residues. The germline gives CDR1 KGHDR, CDR2 SFDVKD. The CDR3 bases are TGTGCCACCAGTCCGGGACAGGTAGAGTTCTTC. Translating it yields CATSPGQVEFF.

J is TRBJ1-2 and V is TRBV6-5; D is ambiguous. Deletions cut 4 bases from V and 8 bases from J, with 8 bases between. The length of the CDR3 is 11 residues. The germline V gene encodes CDR1 MNHEY and CDR2 SVGAGI. CDR3 residues: CASSSVRGYTF. The CDR3 nucleotides read TGTGCCAGCAGTTCCGTCAGGGGCTACACCTTC.

This clonotype came up a few times. CDR3 bases: TGTGCCAGCAGCTTAGCGGGGGGGCGTCTCGAGCAGTACTTC. Its protein is CASSLAGGRLEQYF. The chain is built from TRBV7-9 and TRBJ2-7; tentatively, D is TRBD2 (7 bases). V was clipped by 0 bases and J by 6 bases, with 12 bases between them. Germline values: CDR1 SEHNR, CDR2 FQNEAQ (reference sequence). The CDR3 loop spans 14 amino acids.

The gene calls are TRBV7-2 and TRBJ2-5, with 10 positions matching TRBD2. This CDR3 is built from 15 residues. The V segment lost 5 bases and the J segment 0 bases; nucleotides outside the gene matches: 3. Germline V CDR1 and CDR2: SGHTA, FQGNSA. The CDR3 is CASSRSGGYQETQYF. The CDR3 nucleotides read TGTGCCAGCAGCCGTAGCGGGGGGTACCAAGAGACCCAGTACTTC.

The gene calls are TRBV11-2 and TRBJ2-5, with TRBD2 as a possible D gene (6 bases). Germline CDR1 SGHAT, CDR2 FQNNGV. The CDR3 loop spans 14 amino acids. Trimming left V 5 bases short and J 4 bases short, with 14 bases between. The CDR3 DNA is TGTGCCAGCAGCGTAGGAGGGGCCATAGAGACCCAGTACTTC. Amino acids: CASSVGGAIETQYF. Variable domain in full (rest from reference TRBV11-2 and TRBJ2-5): EAGVAQSPRYKIIEKRQSVAFWCNPISGHATLYWYQQILGQGPKLLIQFQNNGVVDDSQLPKDRFSAERLKGVDSTLKIQPAKLEDSAVYLCASSVGGAIETQYFGPGTRLLVL.